This record concerns one TCR beta chain sequence. Its antigen is as yet unknown. V was shortened by 8 bases and J by 3 bases, with 16 bases between the two germline ends. CDR3 length equals 14 residues. The V gene's germline CDR1 is LGHNA and CDR2 YSLEER. TCRs were sequenced from a few patients responding to pembrolizumab. This sample is drawn from a study of PD-1 blockade in mismatch repair-deficient tumors. Some clones are missing from TCRdb's copy, which holds only in-frame ones; the method was immunoSEQ multiplex PCR. The sample lists some 85,000 clones; roughly 80% were seen once. Overall study results and limits: Rapid post-treatment expansion, then contraction, generally preceding radiologic response, marked tumor-resident clones.

The sequenced sample was peripheral blood, obtained 44 weeks after starting pembrolizumab. The genes are TRBV4-3 and TRBJ1-1; D is unclear. The receptor was isolated from an adult with mismatch repair-deficient cancer. The CDR3 DNA reads as TGCGCCAGCTCCTTCAAGGTACTGGACACTGAAGCTTTCTTT. Amino acids: CASSFKVLDTEAFF.